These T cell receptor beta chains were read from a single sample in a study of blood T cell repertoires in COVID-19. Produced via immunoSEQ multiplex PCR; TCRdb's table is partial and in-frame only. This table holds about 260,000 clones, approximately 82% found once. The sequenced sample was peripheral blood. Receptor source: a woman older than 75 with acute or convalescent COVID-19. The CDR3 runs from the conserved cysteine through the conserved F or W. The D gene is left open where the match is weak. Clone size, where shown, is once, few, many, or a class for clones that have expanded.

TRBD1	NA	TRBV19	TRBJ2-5	CASTDRGGRETQYF	TGTGCCAGTACGGACAGGGGAGGAAGAGAGACCCAGTACTTC
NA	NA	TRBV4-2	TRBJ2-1	CASSQDREPYNEQFF	TGTGCCAGCAGCCAAGATAGAGAACCCTACAATGAGCAGTTCTTC
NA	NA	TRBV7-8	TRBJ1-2	CASSRDINYGYTF	TGTGCCAGCAGCCGTGACATTAACTATGGCTACACCTTC
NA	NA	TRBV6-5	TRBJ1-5	CASSYSYRSGQPQHF	TGTGCCAGCAGTTACTCGTACAGATCAGGTCAGCCCCAGCATTTT
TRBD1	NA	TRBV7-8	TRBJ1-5	CASSLRQGAYQPQHF	TGTGCCAGCAGCCTACGACAGGGGGCGTATCAGCCCCAGCATTTT
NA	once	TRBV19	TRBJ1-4	CASSGQVNEKLFF	TGTGCCAGTTCTGGGCAGGTTAATGAAAAACTGTTTTTT
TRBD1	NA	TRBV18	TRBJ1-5	CASSSGQGSNQPQHF	TGTGCCAGCTCAAGCGGACAGGGAAGCAATCAGCCCCAGCATTTT
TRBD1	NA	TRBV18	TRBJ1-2	CASSPDRSLKAGGYTF	TGTGCCAGCTCACCGGACAGGTCCTTAAAGGCGGGGGGCTACACCTTC
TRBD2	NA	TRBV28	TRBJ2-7	CASSPYGGGLASYEQYF	TGTGCCAGCAGTCCATATGGGGGGGGACTAGCGTCCTACGAGCAGTACTTC
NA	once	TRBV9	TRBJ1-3	CASSARGASGNTIYF	TGTGCCAGCAGCGCCAGGGGTGCGTCTGGAAACACCATATATTTT
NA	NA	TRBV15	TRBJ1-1	CATSRDFGGTEAFF	TGTGCCACCAGCAGAGATTTCGGGGGCACTGAAGCTTTCTTT
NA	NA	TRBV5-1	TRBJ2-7	CASSLDSSSYEQYF	TGCGCCAGCAGCTTGGACAGCAGCTCTTACGAGCAGTACTTC
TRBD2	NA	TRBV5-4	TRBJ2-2	CASSLPKLAGGPGIGELFF	TGTGCCAGCAGCTTACCGAAACTAGCGGGAGGGCCGGGGATCGGGGAGCTGTTTTTT
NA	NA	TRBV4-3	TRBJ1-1	CASSQERSLNTEAFF	TGCGCCAGCAGCCAAGAGAGGAGTTTGAACACTGAAGCTTTCTTT
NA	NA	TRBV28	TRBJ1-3	CASSLSPGNTIYF	TGTGCCAGCAGTTTAAGCCCTGGAAACACCATATATTTT
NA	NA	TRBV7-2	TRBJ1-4	CASSTRTEEKLFF	TGTGCCAGCAGCACCCGGACAGAGGAAAAACTGTTTTTT
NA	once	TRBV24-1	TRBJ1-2	CATSDDQGWDGYTF	TGTGCCACCAGTGACGATCAGGGGTGGGATGGCTACACCTTC
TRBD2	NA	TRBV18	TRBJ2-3	CASSPASGRVDTQYF	TGTGCCAGCTCACCAGCCAGCGGGAGGGTCGATACGCAGTATTTT
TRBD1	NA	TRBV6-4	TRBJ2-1	CASRTGGYNEQFF	TGTGCCAGCAGGACAGGGGGCTACAATGAGCAGTTCTTC
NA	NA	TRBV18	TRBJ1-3	CASSPPQGPGNTIYF	TGTGCCAGCTCACCCCCACAGGGCCCTGGAAACACCATATATTTT
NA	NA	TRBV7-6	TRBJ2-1	CASSLVGTSPINEQFF	TGTGCCAGCAGCTTAGTCGGTACTAGTCCTATCAATGAGCAGTTCTTC
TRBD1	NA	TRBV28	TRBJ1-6	CASSFWDRASPLHF	TGTGCCAGCAGTTTTTGGGACAGGGCCTCACCCCTCCACTTT
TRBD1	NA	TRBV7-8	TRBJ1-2	CASSTGARVGYTF	TGTGCCAGTTCCACAGGGGCGCGGGTGGGCTACACCTTC
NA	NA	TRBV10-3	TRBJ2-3	CAISISSTSTDTQYF	TGTGCCATCAGTATTTCAAGTACTAGCACAGATACGCAGTATTTT
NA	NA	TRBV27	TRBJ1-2	CASSLSRAPDFGYTF	TGTGCCAGCAGTTTATCGAGGGCACCTGATTTTGGCTACACCTTC
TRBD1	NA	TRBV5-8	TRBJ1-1	CASSTQGKRTEAFF	TGTGCCAGCAGCACACAGGGGAAGAGGACTGAAGCTTTCTTT
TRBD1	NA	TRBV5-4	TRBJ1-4	CASSRSGGDGEKLFF	TGTGCCAGCAGTCGTTCAGGGGGCGATGGGGAAAAACTGTTTTTT
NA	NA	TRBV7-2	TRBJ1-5	CASSPGLDQPQHF	TGTGCCAGCAGCCCGGGACTAGATCAGCCCCAGCATTTT
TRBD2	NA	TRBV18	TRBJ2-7	CASSPGLAISAEQYF	TGTGCCAGCTCCCCCGGACTAGCCATCTCTGCTGAGCAGTACTTC
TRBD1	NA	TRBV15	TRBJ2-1	CATSTGTGGEQFF	TGTGCCACCAGCACCGGGACAGGGGGCGAGCAGTTCTTC
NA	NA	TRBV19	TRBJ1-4	CATRSSGDEKLFF	TGTGCCACCCGAAGCTCGGGGGATGAAAAACTGTTTTTT
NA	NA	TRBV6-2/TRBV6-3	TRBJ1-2	CASSSPGSRGYTF	TGTGCCAGCAGTTCCCCAGGGTCTCGAGGCTACACCTTC
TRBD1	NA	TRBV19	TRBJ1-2	CASSIGRGSDGYTF	TGTGCCAGTAGTATAGGCAGGGGGAGCGATGGCTACACCTTC
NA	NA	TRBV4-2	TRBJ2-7	CAGSQGQGSSYEQYF	TGTGCCGGCAGCCAGGGGCAGGGGTCCTCCTACGAGCAGTACTTC
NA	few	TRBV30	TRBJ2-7	CAWSALGRYEQYF	TGTGCCTGGAGTGCCCTGGGGAGATACGAGCAGTACTTC
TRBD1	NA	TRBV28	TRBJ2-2	CASSSFNRGRGGELFF	TGTGCCAGCAGCTCCTTCAACAGGGGCCGGGGCGGGGAGCTGTTTTTT
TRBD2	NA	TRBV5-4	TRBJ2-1	CASSLAARGDRNEQFF	TGTGCCAGCAGCTTGGCGGCGCGGGGGGATAGGAATGAGCAGTTCTTC
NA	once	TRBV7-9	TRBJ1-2	CASSLFKAVGINYGYTF	TGTGCCAGCAGCTTATTTAAAGCTGTCGGGATCAACTATGGCTACACCTTC
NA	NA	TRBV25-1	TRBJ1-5	CASSGGDSYQPQHF	TGTGCCAGCAGCGGGGGGGACTCATATCAGCCCCAGCATTTT
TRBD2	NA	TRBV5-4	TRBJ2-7	CASSLNGGASEQYF	TGTGCCAGCAGCTTGAACGGGGGGGCCTCCGAGCAGTACTTC
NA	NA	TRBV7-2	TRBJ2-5	CASSVWTGQETQYF	TGTGCCAGCAGCGTTTGGACTGGACAAGAGACCCAGTACTTC
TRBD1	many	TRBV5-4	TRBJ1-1	CASSLDRGQVTEAFF	TGTGCCAGCAGCCTGGACAGGGGGCAGGTCACTGAAGCTTTCTTT
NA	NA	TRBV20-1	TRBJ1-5	CSASFGRSNQPQHF	TGCAGTGCTAGTTTTGGCAGGAGCAATCAGCCCCAGCATTTT
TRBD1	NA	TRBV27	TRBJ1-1	CASSLKWRGGTGPTEAFF	TGTGCCAGCAGTTTAAAGTGGCGGGGCGGGACAGGGCCGACTGAAGCTTTCTTT
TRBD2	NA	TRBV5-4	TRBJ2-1	CASSLAGGTYNEQFF	TGTGCCAGCTCCTTAGCGGGAGGTACCTACAATGAGCAGTTCTTC
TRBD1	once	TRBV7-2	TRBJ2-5	CASSPHRGAQETQYF	TGTGCCAGCAGCCCACACAGGGGAGCCCAAGAGACCCAGTACTTC
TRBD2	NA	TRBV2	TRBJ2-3	CASRDSGRSTDTQYF	TGTGCCAGCAGGGATAGCGGGAGGAGCACAGATACGCAGTATTTT
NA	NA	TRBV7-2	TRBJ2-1	CASSLTGFGEQFF	TGTGCCAGCAGCCTAACAGGGTTCGGTGAGCAGTTCTTC
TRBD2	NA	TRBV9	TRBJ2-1	CASSVTGTSGPNEQFF	TGTGCCAGCAGCGTCACCGGGACTAGCGGACCTAATGAGCAGTTCTTC
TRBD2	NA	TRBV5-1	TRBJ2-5	CASSSALAGVWETQYF	TGCGCCAGCAGCTCAGCACTAGCGGGGGTGTGGGAGACCCAGTACTTC
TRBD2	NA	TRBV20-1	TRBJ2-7	CSASPGGGYEQYF	TGCAGTGCTAGTCCTGGCGGGGGGTACGAGCAGTACTTC
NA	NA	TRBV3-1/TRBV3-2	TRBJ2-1	CASSPNQGLTYNEQFF	TGTGCCAGCAGCCCAAACCAGGGACTCACATACAATGAGCAGTTCTTC
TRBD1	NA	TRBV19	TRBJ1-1	CATRDSYTEAFF	TGTGCCACCCGGGACAGTTACACTGAAGCTTTCTTT
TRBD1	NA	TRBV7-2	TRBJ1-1	CASSLAFGQGANEAFF	TGTGCCAGCAGCTTAGCGTTTGGTCAGGGGGCGAATGAAGCTTTCTTT
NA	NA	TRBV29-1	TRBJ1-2	CSGGSVEYGYTF	TGCAGCGGCGGATCAGTTGAATATGGCTACACCTTC
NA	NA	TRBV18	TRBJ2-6	CASSPQDIGSGANVLTF	TGTGCCAGCTCACCCCAGGATATTGGCTCTGGGGCCAACGTCCTGACTTTC
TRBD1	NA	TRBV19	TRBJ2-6	CASSKSGTGAGANVLTF	TGTGCCAGTAGTAAGTCCGGGACAGGGGCTGGGGCCAACGTCCTGACTTTC
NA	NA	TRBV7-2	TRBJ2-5	CASSLGPGVQYQETQYF	TGTGCCAGCAGCTTAGGACCAGGGGTCCAATACCAAGAGACCCAGTACTTC
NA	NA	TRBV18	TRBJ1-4	CASSPLANEKLFF	TGTGCCAGCTCACCACTAGCTAATGAAAAACTGTTTTTT